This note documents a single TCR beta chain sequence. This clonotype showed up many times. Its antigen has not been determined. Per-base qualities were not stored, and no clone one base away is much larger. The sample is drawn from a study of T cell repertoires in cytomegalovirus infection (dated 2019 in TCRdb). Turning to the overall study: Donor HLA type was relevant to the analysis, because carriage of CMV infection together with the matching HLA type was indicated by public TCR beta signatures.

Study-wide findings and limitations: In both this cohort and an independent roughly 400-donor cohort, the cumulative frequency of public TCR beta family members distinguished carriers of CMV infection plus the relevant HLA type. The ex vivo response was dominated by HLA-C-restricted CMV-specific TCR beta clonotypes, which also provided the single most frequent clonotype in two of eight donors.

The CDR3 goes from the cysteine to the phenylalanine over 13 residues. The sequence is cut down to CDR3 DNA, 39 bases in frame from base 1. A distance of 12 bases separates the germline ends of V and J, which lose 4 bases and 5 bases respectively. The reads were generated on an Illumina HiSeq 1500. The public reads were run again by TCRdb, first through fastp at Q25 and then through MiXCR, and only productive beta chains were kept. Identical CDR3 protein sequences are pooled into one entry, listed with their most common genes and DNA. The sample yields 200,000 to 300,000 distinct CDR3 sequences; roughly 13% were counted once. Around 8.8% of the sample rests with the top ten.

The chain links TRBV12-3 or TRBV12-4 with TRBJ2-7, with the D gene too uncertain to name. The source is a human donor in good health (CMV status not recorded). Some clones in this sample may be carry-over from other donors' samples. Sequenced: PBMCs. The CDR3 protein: CASSYSVIHEQYF. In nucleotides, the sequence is TGTGCCAGCAGTTACTCCGTTATCCACGAGCAGTACTTC.